What follows are 14 T cell receptor beta chains derived from one specimen sequenced in a study of cytomegalovirus exposure and HLA in healthy donors (TCRdb year 2017). Libraries were built with the immunoSEQ multiplex PCR assay. Drawn from immuneACCESS, this table holds only the in-frame rearrangements with V and J called that TCRdb kept. Clones are partly lost; checked studies trace under half to an unresolved V gene and leave the rest unexplained. For this sample there are 110,000 to 150,000 clones; about 89% appear just once. The ten top clones hold about 0.75% of the sample. Sequencing was performed on PBMCs. All receptors come from a young man in good health and CMV-seronegative.

The chain combines TRBV19 with TRBJ1-1, with TRBD1 matching over 9 bases. Germline V CDR1 and CDR2: LNHDA, SQIVND (reference sequence). V lost 5 bases and J lost 8; bases outside the gene matches: 9. The CDR3 covers 14 residues. For the CDR3, the DNA is TGTGCCAGTAGTCCGGGACAGGGAGGATGGGAAGCTTTCTTT. This encodes CASSPGQGGWEAFF. The whole variable domain, filled in from reference TRBV19 and TRBJ1-1, reads DGGITQSPKYLFRKEGQNVTLSCEQNLNHDAMYWYRQDPGQGLRLIYYSQIVNDFQKGDIAEGYSVSREKKESFPLTVTSAQKNPTAFYLCASSPGQGGWEAFFGQGTRLTVV.

The gene calls are TRBV6-1 and TRBJ2-7; the D is unclear. Between the trimmed V and J ends, which lost 4 bases and 6 bases, there was a span of 16 bases. CDR1 and CDR2 from the germline V gene are MNHNS and SASEGT. The CDR3 spans 14 residues. The CDR3 spells CASSVNTGLGEQYV. The CDR3 DNA sequence: TGTGCCAGCAGTGTGAACACTGGGTTGGGCGAGCAGTACGTC.

This clone was counted a single time. The chain employs TRBV6-5 and TRBJ2-7, with D possibly TRBD2 on 6 matching bases. CDR3 length: 14 residues. Germline assignment: CDR1 MNHEY and CDR2 SVGAGI. V shed 6 bases and J shed 6 bases, with 18 bases lying between them. DNA of the CDR3: TGTGCCAGCAGGCGATACGGAGGGGAACCCGAGCAGTACGTC. This sequence encodes CASRRYGGEPEQYV.

V is TRBV27 and J is TRBJ2-7; 7 positions match TRBD1. CDR1 is MNHEY, CDR2 SMNVEV, per germline (reference sequence). Trimming at V came to 6 bases and at J to 1 base, leaving 6 bases not matched to a gene. The CDR3 totals 14 residues. The CDR3 DNA follows: TGTGCCAGCAGCCCAGGACAGGATTCCTACGAGCAGTACGTC. Protein: CASSPGQDSYEQYV.

The chain recombines TRBV6-1 with TRBJ1-2; D remains ambiguous. This CDR3 region has 15 residues. CDR1 MNHNS and CDR2 SASEGT come from the germline V gene. V was clipped by 1 base and J by 0 bases, with 9 bases between them. CDR3 residues: CASSEGGYSNYGYTF. Here the CDR3 DNA reads TGTGCCAGCAGTGAAGGAGGGTACTCTAACTATGGCTACACCTTC.

CDR3 bases: TGTGCCAGTAGTATGGACAGTACCTACGAGCAGTACTTC. It yields the protein CASSMDSTYEQYF. The chain carries TRBV19 and TRBJ2-7; D possibly corresponds to TRBD1 (6 bases). Germline values: CDR1 LNHDA, CDR2 SQIVND (reference sequence). Trimming stripped 3 bases from V and 2 bases from J, with 8 bases between. CDR3 length: 13 amino acids.

V and J are TRBV27 and TRBJ2-3, with unresolved D. This CDR3 comprises 14 residues. V gave up 8 bases and J gave up 0 bases, with 12 bases separating them. The germline V gene has CDR1 MNHEY and CDR2 SMNVEV (reference sequence). The CDR3: CASGSMASTDTQYF. As DNA, the CDR3 is TGTGCCAGCGGCTCGATGGCTAGCACAGATACGCAGTATTTT.

The V call is TRBV7-9, the J call TRBJ1-2, with D possibly TRBD1 on 5 matching bases. The CDR3 runs to 14 residues. Between the trimmed V and J ends, which lost 3 bases and 8 bases, there was a span of 16 bases. The germline V gene encodes CDR1 SEHNR and CDR2 FQNEAQ (reference sequence). CDR3 sequence reads: CASSLSRERKGYTF. DNA of the CDR3: TGTGCCAGCAGCTTGTCCAGGGAAAGAAAGGGCTACACCTTC.

V gene TRBV7-6 combines with J gene TRBJ1-4, with 9 bases aligning to TRBD1. V trimming: 8 bases; J trimming: 4 bases; junction bases outside the gene matches: 11. The CDR3 is 16 amino acids. Germline values: CDR1 SGHVS, CDR2 FNYEAQ. The CDR3 protein is CASAPGTGPLNEKLFF. CDR3 nucleotide sequence: TGTGCCAGCGCCCCCGGGACAGGGCCTCTTAATGAAAAACTGTTTTTT.

This clone was seen just once. The V call is TRBV6-1, the J call TRBJ1-6, with D unclear. Germline assignment: CDR1 MNHNS and CDR2 SASEGT. V was cut by 2 bases and J by 10 bases, with 15 bases left in between. The CDR3 loop spans 15 amino acids. CDR3 bases: TGTGCCAGCAGTGAATTAGGGAGTATGGGATCACCCCTCCACTTT. As protein: CASSELGSMGSPLHF.

This clone appeared a single time. The chain's CDR3 is CASSKTGGTEAFF. In DNA, the CDR3 is TGTGCCAGCTCAAAGACAGGGGGGACTGAAGCTTTCTTT. The V call is TRBV18, the J call TRBJ1-1; the match to TRBD1 covers 9 bases. V was pared by 5 bases and J by 5 bases, with 3 bases of the junction left unmatched. Germline V CDR1 and CDR2: KGHSH, LQKENI. The CDR3 runs 13 residues.

This clone was counted between two and nine times. The genes are TRBV27 and TRBJ1-5, with D perhaps TRBD1 (5 bases). V lost 10 bases, J lost 5 bases, and 24 bases lay in between. CDR3 length: 16 amino acids. Germline CDR1 MNHEY, CDR2 SMNVEV (reference sequence). In nucleotides, the CDR3 is TGTGCCACCCGAAGCGGGGGTACTCACACTTATCAGCCCCAGCATTTT. It is translated as CATRSGGTHTYQPQHF.

The rearrangement links TRBV5-1 to TRBJ1-4; D is uncertain. Germline V CDR1 and CDR2: SGHRS, YFSETQ. V lost 1 base and J lost 0, with 4 bases in between. The CDR3 consists of 14 residues. This CDR3 reads CASSLTATNEKLFF. CDR3 DNA: TGCGCCAGCAGCTTGACAGCAACTAATGAAAAACTGTTTTTT.

This clone was seen just once. This rearrangement joins TRBV5-4 to TRBJ1-2, with TRBD1 as a possible D gene (6 bases). The CDR3 has 13 amino acids. Germline values: CDR1 SGHNT, CDR2 YYREEE (reference sequence). The V and J ends lost 3 bases and 8 bases respectively, with 14 bases between them. CDR3: CASSSPGVGGYTF. The CDR3 bases are TGTGCCAGCAGCTCGCCAGGGGTGGGGGGCTACACCTTC. The variable domain in full, completed from reference TRBV5-4 and TRBJ1-2, reads ETGVTQSPTHLIKTRGQQVTLRCSSQSGHNTVSWYQQALGQGPQFIFQYYREEENGRGNFPPRFSGLQFPNYSSELNVNALELDDSALYLCASSSPGVGGYTFGSGTRLTVV.